The next 2 T cell receptor beta chains were all read from a single sample in a study of Ad26.COV2.S vaccination and SARS-CoV-2 variants. The sample's treatment: some 19 received Ad26.COV2.S at low or high dose, single or two shots; 5 received placebo; per-sample allocation not given. The investigators took samples on day 63 after the first vaccine or placebo injection. The assay was immunoSEQ multiplex PCR, and TCRdb's table has in-frame clones only and misses some. The data contain some 340,000 clones, approximately 80% of them singletons. Sequencing was performed on peripheral blood, taken in a trial of Ad26.COV2.S vaccine versus placebo. These receptors were obtained from a person aged 18 to 59 who received the Ad26.COV2.S COVID-19 vaccine or a placebo.

This chain links TRBV6-5 with TRBJ2-7; D remains ambiguous. This CDR3 has 14 residues. The germline gives CDR1 MNHEY, CDR2 SVGAGI. Trimming left V 2 bases short and J 4 bases short, with 12 bases between. Here the CDR3 reads CASSYMADRYEQYF. CDR3 sequence (DNA): TGTGCCAGCAGTTACATGGCGGACCGTTACGAGCAGTACTTC.

The rearrangement uses TRBV19 and TRBJ2-2; 9 bases are shared with TRBD1. In germline, CDR1 is LNHDA, CDR2 SQIVND (reference sequence). The CDR3 extends over 15 amino acids. V trimming: 4 bases; J trimming: 0 bases; junction bases outside the gene matches: 0. In nucleotides, the CDR3 is TGTGCCAGTAGTAGACAGGGGGCGAACACCGGGGAGCTGTTTTTT. This codes for CASSRQGANTGELFF.